These 25 T cell receptor beta chains were sequenced from one sample in a study of Graves' ophthalmopathy and Graves' hyperthyroidism. Amplification of the TCR beta CDR3 regions used RNA transcripts (as template). HTBI-primed first-round RT-PCR preceded second-round multiplex PCR. One entry per CDR3 protein, called by TCRdb with MiXCR from the multiplex PCR reads. Among fewer than 650,000 distinct CDR3 sequences listed, 20% to 25% were seen once. The sequencing sample was made of peripheral blood. These receptors originate from a woman between 18 and 29 years old with stable Graves' hyperthyroidism. Some clones in this sample may be carry-over from other donors' samples.

The CDR3 DNA follows: TGTGCCAGCAGTCAACGACAGGGAGGGGCTGAAGCTTTCTTT. Translation gives CASSQRQGGAEAFF. The gene calls are TRBV12-3 or TRBV12-4 and TRBJ1-1, with 7 bases identical to TRBD1. The CDR3 length is 14 residues. The V gene end was trimmed by 5 bases and the J gene end by 6 bases; junction bases not matched to a gene: 9.

In its sample, this clonotype was seen a few times. The chain joins TRBV19 to TRBJ1-1; maybe TRBD1 (5 bases). This CDR3 region has 16 residues. V was clipped by 5 bases and J by 0 bases, with 16 bases between them. CDR1 LNHDA and CDR2 SQIVND come from the germline V gene (reference sequence). The CDR3 sequence: CASSPRGGTMNTEAFF. The CDR3 DNA sequence: TGTGCCAGTAGTCCCCGGGGAGGGACCATGAACACTGAAGCTTTCTTT.

This clonotype was detected many times. The rearrangement joins TRBV6-1 to TRBJ2-2; D unclear. This CDR3 comprises 14 residues. Germline values: CDR1 MNHNS, CDR2 SASEGT. V dropped 6 bases and J dropped 5 bases, with 13 bases sitting between them. CDR3 nucleotides: TGTGCCAGCAGCAGCTTTATAGGGACCGGGGAGCTGTTTTTT. It codes for CASSSFIGTGELFF.

This clonotype was detected ten times or more. The chain is built from TRBV6-2 or TRBV6-3 and TRBJ1-1, with D perhaps TRBD1 (5 bases). The CDR3 is 18 residues long. Germline values: CDR1 MNHEY, CDR2 SVGEGT. Trimming shortened V by 4 bases and J by 3 bases, and 24 bases separated the two germline ends. CDR3 bases: TGTGCCAGCAGTTTTACCTACCTCTCGGGGGGGTGGGACACTGAAGCTTTCTTT. It translates to CASSFTYLSGGWDTEAFF.

Turning to this clonotype: A much bigger clone sits one base away, suggesting this may be a read error. V gene TRBV12-3 or TRBV12-4 combines with J gene TRBJ2-2; D unclear. This CDR3 has 12 residues. CDR3 sequence: CAGSYRAGELFF. The CDR3 coding sequence is TGTGCCGGCAGTTATAGGGCCGGGGAGCTGTTTTTT.

This clonotype was counted ten times or more. The rearrangement joins TRBV7-6 to TRBJ2-7, with 12 nucleotides matching TRBD2. Trimming cost V 5 bases and J 5 bases; bases outside gene matches: 10. This CDR3 has 16 amino acids. In germline, CDR1 is SGHVS, CDR2 FNYEAQ. The CDR3 reads CASSPFLAGGSHEQYF. For the CDR3, the DNA is TGTGCCAGCAGCCCATTCCTAGCGGGAGGGTCCCACGAGCAGTACTTC. The entire variable domain, with the rest obtained from reference TRBV7-6 and TRBJ2-7, is as follows: GAGVSQSPRYKVTKRGQDVALRCDPISGHVSLYWYRQALGQGPEFLTYFNYEAQQDKSGLPNDRFSAERPEGSISTLTIQRTEQRDSAMYRCASSPFLAGGSHEQYFGPGTRLTVT.

The chain has TRBV5-1 and TRBJ1-1; D ambiguous. Trimming removed 0 bases at V and 10 bases at J, with 10 bases between. The CDR3 consists of 12 residues. The germline V gene encodes CDR1 SGHRS and CDR2 YFSETQ. CDR3 in amino acids: CASSLEGNGAFF. In nucleotides, the CDR3 is TGCGCCAGCAGCTTGGAGGGAAACGGAGCTTTCTTT. The whole variable domain, remainder taken from reference TRBV5-1 and TRBJ1-1, is KAGVTQTPRYLIKTRGQQVTLSCSPISGHRSVSWYQQTPGQGLQFLFEYFSETQRNKGNFPGRFSGRQFSNSRSEMNVSTLELGDSALYLCASSLEGNGAFFGQGTRLTVV.

The table lists this clonotype with many counts. The chain links TRBV6-2 or TRBV6-3 to TRBJ1-2, with unresolved D. The V gene's germline CDR1 is MNHEY and CDR2 SVGEGT. This CDR3 contains 12 residues. Between the trimmed V and J ends, which lost 2 bases and 8 bases, there was a span of 9 bases. The CDR3 spells CASSYGDIGYTF. CDR3 nucleotide sequence: TGTGCCAGCAGTTACGGCGACATCGGCTACACCTTC.

This clonotype has ten or more counts. The gene calls are TRBV11-1 and TRBJ2-7, with a tentative D call TRBD2 (5 bases). V was shortened by 6 bases and J by 2 bases, with 20 bases between the two germline ends. Looked up from germline, CDR1 is SGHAT and CDR2 is FQDESV (reference sequence). This CDR3 comprises 16 residues. The CDR3 loop is CASSTNSGRRAYEQYF. The CDR3 DNA follows: TGTGCCAGCAGTACAAATAGTGGACGGCGGGCCTACGAGCAGTACTTC.

This clonotype was seen at least ten times. The CDR3 coding sequence is TGTGCCAGCAGTCCCTCCGGCGGGGGGAACCAAGAGACCCAGTACTTC. This encodes CASSPSGGGNQETQYF. The V call is TRBV2, the J call TRBJ2-5, with 8 bases matching TRBD2. This CDR3 spans 16 amino acids. V lost 5 bases to trimming and J lost 0 bases; unmatched junction nucleotides: 8. The V gene's germline CDR1 is SNHLY and CDR2 FYNNEI.

J is TRBJ2-5 and V is TRBV12-3 or TRBV12-4; TRBD1 matches 10 bases. This CDR3 spans 15 amino acids. The V and J ends lost 6 bases and 6 bases, in that order; junction bases with no gene match: 10. CDR3 sequence (DNA): TGTGCCAGCAGCGACGAAAGGGGACAGGGGAAGACCCAGTACTTC. Protein: CASSDERGQGKTQYF.

This clonotype was observed a few times. Here the CDR3 reads CASSTNQGANYGYTF. CDR3 nucleotides: TGTGCCAGCAGCACAAACCAAGGAGCTAACTATGGCTACACCTTC. The gene calls are TRBV7-9 and TRBJ1-2, with D hard to call. Looked up from germline, CDR1 is SEHNR and CDR2 is FQNEAQ (reference sequence). V dropped 5 bases and J dropped 0 bases, with 13 bases sitting between them. The CDR3 has 15 residues.

This clonotype was seen ten or more times. The CDR3 spells CASTPRTANNYGYTF. CDR3 nucleotide sequence: TGTGCCAGCACCCCCCGGACAGCTAATAACTATGGCTACACCTTC. The chain is built from TRBV2 and TRBJ1-2, with D maybe TRBD1 (6 bases). CDR1 is SNHLY, CDR2 FYNNEI, per germline. With 7 bases removed from V and 1 base from J, the gap between germline ends came to 16 bases. The CDR3 runs 15 residues. Variable domain in full (rest from reference TRBV2 and TRBJ1-2): EPEVTQTPSHQVTQMGQEVILRCVPISNHLYFYWYRQILGQKVEFLVSFYNNEISEKSEIFDDQFSVERPDGSNFTLKIRSTKLEDSAMYFCASTPRTANNYGYTFGSGTRLTVV.

This clonotype was recorded at least ten times. The V call is TRBV6-5, the J call TRBJ1-6; D ambiguous. Trimming shortened V by 5 bases and J by 8 bases, and 13 bases separated the two germline ends. CDR3 length equals 14 residues. The V gene's germline CDR1 is MNHEY and CDR2 SVGAGI. In DNA, the CDR3 is TGTGCCAGCAGTCTACGTCGCGAGGATTCACCCCTCCACTTT. It yields the protein CASSLRREDSPLHF.

This clonotype showed up many times. The chain links TRBV5-1 to TRBJ1-2, with D tentatively TRBD1 (5 bases). Per the germline V gene, CDR1 is SGHRS and CDR2 is YFSETQ. There are 14 residues in the CDR3. V was cut by 4 bases and J by 2 bases, with 12 bases left in between. Here the CDR3 reads CASSPSPGNYGYTF. The CDR3 DNA is TGCGCCAGCAGCCCATCTCCAGGGAACTATGGCTACACCTTC.

The J gene is TRBJ2-5, the V gene TRBV3-1; possibly TRBD2 for D (5 bases). V lost 0 bases, J lost 3 bases, and 8 bases lay in between. Germline CDR1 reads LGHDT; CDR2 reads YNNKEL (reference sequence). This CDR3 has 14 amino acids. For the CDR3, the DNA is TGTGCCAGCAGCCAAGATGACGGGGAAGAGACCCAGTACTTC. Protein sequence: CASSQDDGEETQYF.

CDR3: CASSEPPGAEQYF. DNA of the CDR3: TGTGCCAGCAGTGAACCACCGGGGGCCGAGCAGTACTTC. The gene calls are TRBV25-1 and TRBJ2-7, with D possibly called TRBD1 or TRBD2 (6 bases each). This CDR3 has 13 amino acids. The germline gives CDR1 MGHDK, CDR2 SYGVNS. V was shortened by 2 bases and J by 6 bases, with 11 bases between the two germline ends.

This clonotype has ten or more counts. The chain carries TRBV12-5 and TRBJ2-5; 8 bases fit TRBD1. CDR1 and CDR2 from the germline V gene are LGHNT and FRNRAP. V trimming: 6 bases; J trimming: 3 bases; junction bases outside the gene matches: 12. CDR3 size: 16 residues. As DNA, the CDR3 is TGTGCTAGTGGCCGGGGAGTGGGGACAGGAGAAGAGACCCAGTACTTC. Protein product: CASGRGVGTGEETQYF.

At least ten counts were recorded for this clonotype. The chain uses TRBV25-1 and TRBJ2-7; perhaps TRBD2 as D (6 bases). This CDR3 contains 14 residues. Trimming cost V 10 bases and J 3 bases, with 19 bases left between them. Germline assignment: CDR1 MGHDK and CDR2 SYGVNS. CDR3 nucleotides: TGTGCCACCGGGGGAGGATTGTTTAGCTACGAGCAGTACTTC. This gives the protein CATGGGLFSYEQYF.

Concerning this clonotype itself: A much larger clone lies one base from this, so it may be a read error. The chain couples TRBV20-1 to TRBJ1-2; D ambiguous. Germline loops: CDR1 DFQATT, CDR2 SNEGSKA (reference sequence). The CDR3 consists of 17 residues. The CDR3 reads CSARDPLWTSDNHGYTF. Written as DNA, the CDR3 is TGCAGTGCTAGAGATCCCCTGTGGACGTCGGATAACCATGGCTACACCTTC.

This clonotype has a handful of counts. CDR3: CASSLVGAGTGELFF. The CDR3 coding sequence is TGTGCCAGCAGCTTAGTGGGGGCGGGCACCGGGGAGCTGTTTTTT. This chain connects TRBV7-8 to TRBJ2-2, with D possibly TRBD1 on 6 matching bases. Trimming took off 1 base at V and 4 bases at J, with 10 bases between the two ends. This CDR3 spans 15 amino acids. Germline CDR1 and CDR2: SGHVS and FQNEAQ. Together with reference TRBV7-8 and TRBJ2-2, the CDR3 gives the full variable domain: GAGVSQSPRYKVAKRGQDVALRCDPISGHVSLFWYQQALGQGPEFLTYFQNEAQLDKSGLPSDRFFAERPEGSVSTLKIQRTQQEDSAVYLCASSLVGAGTGELFFGEGSRLTVL.

This clonotype was seen many times. The chain recombines TRBV5-1 with TRBJ2-7; D possibly corresponds to TRBD1 (5 bases). V was clipped by 2 bases and J by 3 bases, with 12 bases between them. CDR1 and CDR2 from the germline V gene are SGHRS and YFSETQ. The CDR3 totals 14 residues. The CDR3 is CASSFGPGNYEQYF. In DNA, the CDR3 is TGCGCCAGCAGCTTCGGCCCAGGGAACTACGAGCAGTACTTC.

This clonotype was seen many times. The V call is TRBV6-1, the J call TRBJ2-7; 7 bases fit TRBD2. Germline CDR1 and CDR2: MNHNS and SASEGT. The J segment lost 5 bases and the V segment lost 7 bases, leaving 5 bases of the junction unmatched. The CDR3 length is 12 residues. The CDR3 nucleotides read TGTGCCAGCATGGGAGGGACGAACGAGCAGTACTTC. Protein: CASMGGTNEQYF.

This clonotype appeared many times. The gene calls are TRBV5-1 and TRBJ2-5; D is unresolved. The CDR3 consists of 14 residues. Germline CDR1 SGHRS, CDR2 YFSETQ. V was clipped by 0 bases and J by 5 bases, with 11 bases between them. CDR3 amino acids: CASSLVGVKETQYF. The CDR3 DNA follows: TGCGCCAGCAGCTTGGTTGGGGTCAAGGAGACCCAGTACTTC. The variable domain in full, with the rest retrieved from reference TRBV5-1 and TRBJ2-5, is KAGVTQTPRYLIKTRGQQVTLSCSPISGHRSVSWYQQTPGQGLQFLFEYFSETQRNKGNFPGRFSGRQFSNSRSEMNVSTLELGDSALYLCASSLVGVKETQYFGPGTRLLVL.

In its sample, this clonotype was seen many times. The chain recombines TRBV7-2 with TRBJ2-5; no reliable D call. V gave up 1 base and J gave up 9 bases, with 9 bases separating them. The CDR3 is 12 residues long. CDR1 SGHTA and CDR2 FQGNSA come from the germline V gene. The CDR3 DNA is TGTGCCAGCAGCTTAGATGACACGTCCCAGTACTTC. Translated: CASSLDDTSQYF.